This record covers a single T cell receptor (beta chain). Its cognate antigen has yet to be identified. Base qualities are not recorded, but no much larger clone differs from it by a single base. This sample stems from a study of blood T cell repertoires in COVID-19 (dated by TCRdb to the early 2020s). Concerning the study at large: The collaborator samples originated in the United States, Italy and Spain and spanned the acute and convalescent phases of COVID-19. The sample metadata nearly always contained a de-identified subject ID, COVID-19 status, age in years and sex. The material from the prospective study consisted of cDNA or gDNA derived from T cells, B-cell-depleted T cells, or PBMCs. Where HLA class I and class II types were available, the types were taken from metadata supplied by the sample provider, not from assay-based typing. Samples came from the ongoing ImmuneRACE study (first 160 participants) plus 1,254 subjects from 6 global collaborators. A freely available public database, intended as a resource for researchers studying the immune response to SARS-CoV-2, is where the repertoires were released. Subjects who had been exposed to COVID-19, were actively infected with it, or had recovered from it provided the deeply sampled blood TCRbeta repertoires that made up the dataset. General conclusions and limits of the study: Clinical and demographic metadata were provided uncurated, with the amount varying by source and participant.

In the prospective study, participants were roughly 18 to 95 years old, resided in approximately 22 geographic areas of the United States, and were enrolled through a virtual design. In the prospective study, cohorts were assigned on the basis of participant-reported clinical history obtained from a screening survey and a study questionnaire. Exposed participants had been in contact, within 2 weeks of entering the study, with a person who had a PCR-confirmed or clinician-diagnosed case of COVID-19. Each participant in the prospective study had whole blood, serum and a nasopharyngeal or oropharyngeal swab collected by mobile phlebotomists. Additional blood draws and questionnaires over an approximately 2-month period could optionally be provided by prospective study participants. Prospective study blood samples were shipped either frozen or at room temperature before DNA extraction. The immunoSEQ Assay, a bias-controlled multiplex PCR, was used to amplify TCRbeta CDR3 regions from genomic DNA. In the authors' own workflow: Within the assay, amplification of reference gene primers was used to estimate how many nucleated cells each sample contained. Sequence reads were collapsed and filtered to measure the absolute abundance of every unique TCRbeta CDR3 rearrangement. For each sample, productive Simpson clonality was calculated as the square root of Simpson's diversity index across productive rearrangements. TCRdb limited this immuneACCESS table to in-frame rearrangements with V and J called. A share of clones is missing; checked studies link under half to unresolved V genes, and the rest is unexplained. The DNA gave D and trimming, while V, J and clone size come from that table. This sample comprises approximately 300,000 clones, 75% to 90% of them detected only once. In total, the top ten clones hold 1.5% to 2% of the sample.

The sequencing input was PBMCs or T cells enriched from blood (not recorded which). The origin of this receptor is a woman younger than 45 who had been exposed to COVID-19.

The nucleotide sequence is TGTGCCAGCAGTCTAAGTGGGGCCGTACACACTGAAGCTTTCTTT. The encoded protein is CASSLSGAVHTEAFF. Rearrangement joined TRBV27 to TRBJ1-1; TRBD1 is perhaps the D gene, given 5 matching bases. Taken from the germline V gene (reference sequence), the CDR1 and CDR2 loops are MNHEY and SMNVEV. Cut back by 5 bases and 3 bases, the V and J ends lie 16 bases apart. The CDR3, from cysteine to phenylalanine, totals 15 residues. The sequence is cut down to CDR3 DNA, 45 bases in frame from base 1.